The present T cell receptor (beta chain) was sequenced within a study of blood T cell repertoires in COVID-19. This clone was seen only once. Germline V gene data show CDR1 as SGHAT and CDR2 as FQNNGV. The CDR3 runs 15 residues. Germline trimming cut 6 bases from V and 1 base from J; bases unmatched to any gene: 3. The table came from immunoSEQ multiplex PCR; TCRdb's copy has only in-frame clones and leaves some out. The sample includes 140,000 to 150,000 clones, about 83% of them seen just once. The sequencing input was peripheral blood. The J gene is TRBJ2-3, the V gene TRBV11-2; 11 bases align to TRBD2. The TCR comes from a man aged 50 to 59 with acute or convalescent COVID-19. The CDR3 region is CASSSSGGGTDTQYF. CDR3 DNA sequence: TGTGCCAGCAGTAGTAGCGGGGGGGGCACAGATACGCAGTATTTT.